This T cell receptor (beta chain) was sequenced for a study of neurological immune-mediated disorders. This clonotype occurred once. Noted time point: technical triplicate 3. There were 1 million CD4+ or CD8+ T cells used in the sorted libraries. The CDR3 spans 13 residues. V dropped 5 bases and J dropped 3 bases, with 7 bases sitting between them. Per germline, CDR1 ENHRY and CDR2 SYGVKD. One entry per CDR3 protein results from TCRdb running MiXCR on the 5' RACE reads. The sample lists 25,000 to 35,000 distinct CDR3 sequences, roughly a sixth occurring once. The receptor's source is a female donor with HTLV-1-associated myelopathy (HAM/TSP). The chain couples TRBV10-3 to TRBJ1-4; D uncertain. The sample comprised CD4+ T cells from blood. The chain's CDR3 is CAISQAANEKLFF. Here the CDR3 DNA reads TGTGCCATCAGTCAGGCTGCTAATGAAAAACTGTTTTTT.